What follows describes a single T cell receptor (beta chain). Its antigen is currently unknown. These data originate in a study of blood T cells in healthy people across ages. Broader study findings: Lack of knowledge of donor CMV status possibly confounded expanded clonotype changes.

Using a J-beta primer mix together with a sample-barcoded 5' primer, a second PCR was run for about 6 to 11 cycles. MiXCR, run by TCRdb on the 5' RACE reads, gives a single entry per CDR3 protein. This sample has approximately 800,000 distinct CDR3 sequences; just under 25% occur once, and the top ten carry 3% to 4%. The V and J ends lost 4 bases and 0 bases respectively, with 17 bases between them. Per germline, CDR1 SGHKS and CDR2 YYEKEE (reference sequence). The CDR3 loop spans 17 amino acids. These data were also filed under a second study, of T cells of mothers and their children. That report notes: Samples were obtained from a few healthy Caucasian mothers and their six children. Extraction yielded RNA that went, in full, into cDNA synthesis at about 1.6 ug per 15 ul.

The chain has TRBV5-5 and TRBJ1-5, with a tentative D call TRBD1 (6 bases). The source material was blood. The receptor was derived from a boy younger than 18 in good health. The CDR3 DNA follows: TGTGCCAGCAGCCCCACAGGGCCGAGGGTTAGCAATCAGCCCCAGCATTTT. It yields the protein CASSPTGPRVSNQPQHF. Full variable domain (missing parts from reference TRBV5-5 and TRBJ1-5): DAGVTQSPTHLIKTRGQQVTLRCSPISGHKSVSWYQQVLGQGPQFIFQYYEKEERGRGNFPDRFSARQFPNYSSELNVNALLLGDSALYLCASSPTGPRVSNQPQHFGDGTRLSIL.